The sequence of this T cell receptor (beta chain) was determined in a study of T cell responses to AZD1222 COVID-19 vaccine. Overall study: Timing groups of about 4 and about 12 weeks for second doses were pooled. Findings of the study overall: Only six people who got AZD1222 tested seropositive at baseline.

With regard to this clone: Its target is unknown.

Libraries were prepared by immunoSEQ multiplex PCR; TCRdb keeps only in-frame clonotypes and omits some of them. The sample includes roughly 150,000 clones, more than 70% of them seen just once. V was cut by 3 bases and J by 7 bases, with 7 bases left in between. The CDR3 extends over 13 amino acids. CDR1 SGHTA and CDR2 FQGNSA come from the germline V gene. This sample comprised peripheral blood, obtained on day 0 of AZD1222 vaccination. The TCR sequence derives from an adult in good health. The chain has TRBV7-2 and TRBJ1-6; the D is unclear. CDR3 residues: CASSFPGNSPLHF. The CDR3 DNA reads as TGTGCCAGCAGCTTCCCGGGGAATTCACCCCTCCACTTT.